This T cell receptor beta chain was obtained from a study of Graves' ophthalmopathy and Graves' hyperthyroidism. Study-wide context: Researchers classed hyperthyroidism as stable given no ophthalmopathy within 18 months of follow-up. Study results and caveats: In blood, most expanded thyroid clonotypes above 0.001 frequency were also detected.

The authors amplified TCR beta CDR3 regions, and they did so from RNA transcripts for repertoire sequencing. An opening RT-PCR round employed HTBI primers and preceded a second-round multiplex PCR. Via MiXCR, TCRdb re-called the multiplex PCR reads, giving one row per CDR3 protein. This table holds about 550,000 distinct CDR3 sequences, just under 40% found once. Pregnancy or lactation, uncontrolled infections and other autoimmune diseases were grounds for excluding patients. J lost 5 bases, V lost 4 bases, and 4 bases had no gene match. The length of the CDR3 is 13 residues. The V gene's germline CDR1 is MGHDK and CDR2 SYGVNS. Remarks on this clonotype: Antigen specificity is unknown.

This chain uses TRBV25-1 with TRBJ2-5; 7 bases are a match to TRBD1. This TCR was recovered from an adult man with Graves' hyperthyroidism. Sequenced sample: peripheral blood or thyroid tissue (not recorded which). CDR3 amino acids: CASSVQGVETQYF. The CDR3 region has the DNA TGTGCCAGCAGTGTTCAGGGGGTCGAGACCCAGTACTTC.